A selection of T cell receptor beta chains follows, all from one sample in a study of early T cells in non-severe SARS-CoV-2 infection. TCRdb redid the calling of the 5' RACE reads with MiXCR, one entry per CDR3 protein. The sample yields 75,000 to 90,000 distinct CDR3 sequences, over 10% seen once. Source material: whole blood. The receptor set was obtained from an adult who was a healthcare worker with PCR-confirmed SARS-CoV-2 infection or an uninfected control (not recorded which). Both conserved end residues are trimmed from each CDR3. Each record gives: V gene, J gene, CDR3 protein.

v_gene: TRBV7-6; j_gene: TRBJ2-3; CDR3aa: ASSFPIAPTSTDTQY
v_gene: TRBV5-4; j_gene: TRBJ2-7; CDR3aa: ASSLGKTSGRAAEQY
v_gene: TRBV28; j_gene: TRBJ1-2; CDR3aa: ASSSGTGILYGYT
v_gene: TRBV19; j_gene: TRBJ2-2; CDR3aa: ASSIWYLALGDTGELF
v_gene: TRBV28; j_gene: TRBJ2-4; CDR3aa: ASSSSGASAKNIQY
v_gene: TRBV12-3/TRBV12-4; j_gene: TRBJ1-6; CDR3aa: ASSLMGYNSPLH
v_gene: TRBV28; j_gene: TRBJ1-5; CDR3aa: ASSSRAYSNQPQH
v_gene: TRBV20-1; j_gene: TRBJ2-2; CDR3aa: SARERQGRTGELF
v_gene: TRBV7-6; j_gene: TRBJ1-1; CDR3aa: ASSSGPETEAF
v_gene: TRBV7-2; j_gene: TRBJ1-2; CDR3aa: ASSLAGARSGPSGYT
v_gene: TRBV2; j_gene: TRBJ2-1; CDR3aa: ASTGDSYNEQF
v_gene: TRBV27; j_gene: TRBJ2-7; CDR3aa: ASSLSGGRLYEQY
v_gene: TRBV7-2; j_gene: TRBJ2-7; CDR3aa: ASSATLLRDRGNEQY
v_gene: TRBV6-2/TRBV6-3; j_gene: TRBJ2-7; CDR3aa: ASKDPGRRGYEQY
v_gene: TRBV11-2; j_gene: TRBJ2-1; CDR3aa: ASSPSGRVPYNEQF
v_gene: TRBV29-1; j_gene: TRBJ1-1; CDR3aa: SVREQINTEAF
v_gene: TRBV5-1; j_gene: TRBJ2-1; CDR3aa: ASSLSRDNEQF
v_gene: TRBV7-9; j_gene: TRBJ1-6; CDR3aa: ASSSGEGVNSPLH
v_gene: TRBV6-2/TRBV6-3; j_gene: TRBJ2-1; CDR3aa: ASSPFGVAGGRSYNEQF
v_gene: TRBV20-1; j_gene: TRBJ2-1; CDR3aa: SASISTNNEQF
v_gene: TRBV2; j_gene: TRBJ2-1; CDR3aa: ASTELGGPSYNEQF
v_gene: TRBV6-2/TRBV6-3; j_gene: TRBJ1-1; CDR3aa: ASSYIVGGPEAF
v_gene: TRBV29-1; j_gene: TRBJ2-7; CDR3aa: SVSSGDEQY
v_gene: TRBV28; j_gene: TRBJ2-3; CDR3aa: ASSLDGNSQY
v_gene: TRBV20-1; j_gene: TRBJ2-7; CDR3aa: SARDWGSASYEQY
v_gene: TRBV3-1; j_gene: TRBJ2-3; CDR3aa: ASSHGLGTDTQY
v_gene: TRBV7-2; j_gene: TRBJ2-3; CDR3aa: ASSPRGWSGGADTQY
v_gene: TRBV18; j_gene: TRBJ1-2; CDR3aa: ASSPAGQAYGYT
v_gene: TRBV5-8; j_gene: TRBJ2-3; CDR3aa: ASSLALAVTSTDTQY
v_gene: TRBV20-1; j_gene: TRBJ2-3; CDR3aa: SANLPGRGAGDTQY
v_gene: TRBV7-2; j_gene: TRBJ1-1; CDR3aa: ASSSHGNTEAF
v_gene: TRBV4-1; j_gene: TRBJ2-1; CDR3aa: ASSQGTGGDEQF
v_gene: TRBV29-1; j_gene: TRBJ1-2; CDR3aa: SVDERYGYT
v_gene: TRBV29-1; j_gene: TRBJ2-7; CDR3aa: SARTSGGGISYEQY
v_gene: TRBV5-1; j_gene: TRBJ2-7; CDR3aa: ASSLAAVESHEQY
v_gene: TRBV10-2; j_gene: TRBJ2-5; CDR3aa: ASTGNGGETQY
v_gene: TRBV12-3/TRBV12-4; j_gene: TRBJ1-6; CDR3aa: ASSFGAASYNSPLH
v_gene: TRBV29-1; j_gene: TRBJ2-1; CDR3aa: SVLGGMPYNEQF
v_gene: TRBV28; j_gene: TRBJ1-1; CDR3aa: ASSGWPGEGPMTLSNTEAF
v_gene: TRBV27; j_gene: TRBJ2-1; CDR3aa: ASSLLGLAGYNEQF
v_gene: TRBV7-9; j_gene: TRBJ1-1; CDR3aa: ACSETNEAF
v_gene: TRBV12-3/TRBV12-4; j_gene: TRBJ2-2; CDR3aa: ASSWGGANTGELF
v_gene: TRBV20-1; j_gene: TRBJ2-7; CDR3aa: SARDDSTYEQY
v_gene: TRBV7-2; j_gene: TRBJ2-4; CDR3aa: ASSYGGPKY
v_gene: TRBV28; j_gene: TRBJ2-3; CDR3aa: ASSWGGNTQY
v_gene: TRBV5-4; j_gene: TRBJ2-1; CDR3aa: ASSSDTIAGPSYNEQF
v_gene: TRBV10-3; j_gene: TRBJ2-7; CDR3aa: AISGTPGQGVDEQY
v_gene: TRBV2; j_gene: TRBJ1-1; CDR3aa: ASGTSENTEAF
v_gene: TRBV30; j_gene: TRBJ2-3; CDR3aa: ACHGTGSTDTQY
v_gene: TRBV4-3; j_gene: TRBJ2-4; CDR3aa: ASSQDLIPLAGAKNIQY
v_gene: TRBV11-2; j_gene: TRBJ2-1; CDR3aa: ASSLTRNEQF
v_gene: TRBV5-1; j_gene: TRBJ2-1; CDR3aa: ASSWSSGSPLFPSSYNEQF
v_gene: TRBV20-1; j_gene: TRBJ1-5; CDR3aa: SARELGNQPQH
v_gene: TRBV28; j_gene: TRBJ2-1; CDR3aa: ASSTKREGRVDEQF
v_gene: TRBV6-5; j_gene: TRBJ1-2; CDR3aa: ASSRDSHGYT
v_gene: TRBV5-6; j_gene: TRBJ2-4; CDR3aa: ASSSRDAVAKNIQY
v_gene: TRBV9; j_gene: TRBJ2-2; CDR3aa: ASSALDTGELF
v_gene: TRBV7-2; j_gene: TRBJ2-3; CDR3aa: ASSFLAGDTDTQY